The sequence of this T cell receptor beta chain was determined in a study of Tregs in tolerant kidney transplant recipients. Looking at the study overall: Related graft donors supplied nonmyeloablative bone marrow transplants, and mixed chimerism was transient. General study points: Nucleotide sequences could not be compared across some patients' samples due to primer changes. In tolerant patients, donor-specific Tregs outgrew total Tregs, suggesting antigen-driven expansion.

The protocol was immunoSEQ multiplex PCR, while the TCRdb copy is restricted to in-frame clones and leaves out a portion. The sample lists 50,000 to 85,000 clones; more than 90% were seen once. In the case of this clone: The antigen is undetermined.

Germline V gene sequence: CDR1 MDHEN, CDR2 SYDVKM. This CDR3 comprises 14 residues. V dropped 5 bases and J dropped 3; count of bases not matched to a gene: 6. The rearrangement joins TRBV28 to TRBJ2-5, with TRBD1 matching over 7 bases. This TCR came from a human donor who received a combined kidney and bone marrow transplant. This material consisted of CD8+ T cells from blood, taken before the transplant. Here the CDR3 DNA reads TGTGCCAGCAGTCTCTCCGGGACAGAAGAGACCCAGTACTTC. Encoded protein: CASSLSGTEETQYF. The variable domain in full, with the rest retrieved from reference TRBV28 and TRBJ2-5, is DVKVTQSSRYLVKRTGEKVFLECVQDMDHENMFWYRQDPGLGLRLIYFSYDVKMKEKGDIPEGYSVSREKKERFSLILESASTNQTSMYLCASSLSGTEETQYFGPGTRLLVL.